This T cell receptor (beta chain) originates from a study of CD8 T cells in ankylosing spondylitis. In its sample, this clonotype was seen many times. The antigen is unknown. TCRdb processed the 5' RACE reads anew with MiXCR; each CDR3 protein has one entry. The sample carries around 75,000 distinct CDR3 sequences, approximately 5% recorded once. Per the germline V gene, CDR1 is DFQATT and CDR2 is SNEGSKA (reference sequence). Trimming shortened V by 5 bases and J by 1 base, and 13 bases separated the two germline ends. The CDR3 is made up of 14 amino acids. Overall study findings and caveats: Previously reported in reactive arthritis synovial fluid and blood were some of the motif variants.

Sample: blood, either unsorted or a sorted T cell fraction (not recorded which). The chain has TRBV20-1 and TRBJ2-3; D uncertain. The TCR originated in a male donor with ankylosing spondylitis or in good health (not recorded which). As DNA, the CDR3 is TGCAGTGCTCGGACCTCGTTGGGCACAGATACGCAGTATTTT. Protein: CSARTSLGTDTQYF.